This T cell receptor beta chain comes out of a study of T cells in Graves' hyperthyroidism and ophthalmopathy. As regards this clonotype: Antigen unknown.

The study, taken as a whole, reports: Most clonotypes expanded in thyroid above 0.001 were likewise present in blood. The model foresaw ophthalmopathy a median approximately 6.1 months prior to onset.

Regions amplified from RNA transcripts were the TCR beta CDR3 regions. HTBI primers were used for first-round RT-PCR of the TCR CDR3. MiXCR, run by TCRdb on the multiplex PCR reads, gives a single entry per CDR3 protein. The data show around 500,000 distinct CDR3 sequences, about 16% seen once. This CDR3 spans 14 amino acids. CDR1 and CDR2 (germline): DFQATT, SNEGSKA (reference sequence). V was shortened by 1 base and J by 4 bases, with 13 bases between the two germline ends. Sequences were obtained from blood. This chain connects TRBV20-1 to TRBJ1-1, with D hard to call. This TCR came from a woman aged 25-40 years with Graves' ophthalmopathy. The CDR3 is CSARVGSGGTEAFF. CDR3 nucleotides: TGCAGTGCTAGAGTGGGGAGTGGAGGCACTGAAGCTTTCTTT.